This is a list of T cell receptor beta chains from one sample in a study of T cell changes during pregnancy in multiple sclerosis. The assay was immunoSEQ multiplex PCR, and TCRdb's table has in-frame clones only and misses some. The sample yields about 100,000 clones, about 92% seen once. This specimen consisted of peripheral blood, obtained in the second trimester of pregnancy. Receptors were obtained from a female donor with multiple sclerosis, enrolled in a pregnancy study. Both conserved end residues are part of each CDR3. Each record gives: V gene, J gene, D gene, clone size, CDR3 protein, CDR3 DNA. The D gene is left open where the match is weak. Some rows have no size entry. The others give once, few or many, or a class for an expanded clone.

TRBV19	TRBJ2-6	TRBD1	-	CASSPQGYPGANVLTF	TGTGCCAGTAGTCCACAGGGGTACCCTGGGGCCAACGTCCTGACTTTC
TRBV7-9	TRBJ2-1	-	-	CASSLDAGPSSYNEQFF	TGTGCCAGCAGCTTAGATGCCGGTCCGAGCTCCTACAATGAGCAGTTCTTC
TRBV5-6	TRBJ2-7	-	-	CASSSSYEQYF	TGTGCCAGCAGCTCTTCCTACGAGCAGTACTTC
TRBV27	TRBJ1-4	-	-	CASRVPPQASNEKLFF	TGTGCCAGCAGAGTCCCACCCCAGGCCTCTAATGAAAAACTGTTTTTT
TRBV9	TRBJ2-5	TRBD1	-	CASSVDPWTGAGETQYF	TGTGCCAGCAGCGTAGATCCCTGGACAGGGGCTGGGGAGACCCAGTACTTC
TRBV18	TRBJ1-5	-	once	CASSPGLSRSGQPQHF	TGTGCCAGCTCACCAGGTCTAAGTCGGTCGGGTCAGCCCCAGCATTTT
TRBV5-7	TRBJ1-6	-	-	CASSFPRASSYNSPLHF	TGTGCCAGCAGCTTTCCCAGGGCTAGCTCCTATAATTCACCCCTCCACTTT
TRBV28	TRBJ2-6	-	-	CASSSPGGAISAGANVLTF	TGTGCCAGCAGTTCCCCTGGGGGGGCAATATCCGCTGGGGCCAACGTCCTGACTTTC
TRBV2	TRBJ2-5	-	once	CASSESRLVPDQETQYF	TGTGCCAGCAGTGAGTCTCGGCTAGTCCCCGATCAAGAGACCCAGTACTTC
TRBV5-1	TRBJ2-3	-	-	CASSLAGVRTDTQYF	TGCGCCAGCAGCTTGGCCGGGGTTCGCACAGATACGCAGTATTTT
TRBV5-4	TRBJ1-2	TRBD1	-	CASSPGTGWDYGYTF	TGTGCCAGCAGCCCAGGGACAGGGTGGGACTATGGCTACACCTTC
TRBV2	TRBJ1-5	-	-	CASSPDSYSNQPQHF	TGTGCCAGCAGTCCGGACAGTTATAGCAATCAGCCCCAGCATTTT
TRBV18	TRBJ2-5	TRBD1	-	CASSPNAGGEETQYF	TGTGCCAGCTCACCTAACGCAGGGGGAGAGGAGACCCAGTACTTC
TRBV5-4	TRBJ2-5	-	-	CASSAEPGEETQYF	TGTGCCAGCAGCGCAGAGCCGGGGGAAGAGACCCAGTACTTC
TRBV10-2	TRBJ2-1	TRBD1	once	CASSEWERTGNEQFF	TGCGCCAGCAGTGAGTGGGAAAGGACAGGGAATGAGCAGTTCTTC
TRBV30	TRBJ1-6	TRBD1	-	CAWSADRWSARHRSPLHF	TGTGCCTGGAGTGCGGACAGGTGGTCCGCGCGGCATCGATCACCCCTCCACTTT
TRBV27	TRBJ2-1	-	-	CASLPGVFSYNEQFF	TGTGCCAGCCTGCCGGGGGTTTTCTCCTACAATGAGCAGTTCTTC
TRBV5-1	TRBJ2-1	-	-	CASSVDPPAAHGNEQFF	TGCGCCAGCAGCGTAGACCCTCCGGCGGCCCACGGTAATGAGCAGTTCTTC
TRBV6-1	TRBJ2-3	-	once	CATGGLPSTDTQYF	TGTGCCACCGGGGGACTTCCTAGCACAGATACGCAGTATTTT
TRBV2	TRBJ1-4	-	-	CASSVQQGREKLFF	TGTGCCAGCAGTGTACAACAGGGTCGCGAAAAACTGTTTTTT
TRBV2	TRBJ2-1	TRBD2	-	CASSEGGLAGNEQFF	TGTGCCAGCAGTGAGGGGGGACTAGCGGGTAATGAGCAGTTCTTC
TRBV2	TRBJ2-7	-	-	CASSESSSVFRGEQYF	TGTGCCAGCAGTGAATCGTCCTCGGTTTTTAGAGGCGAGCAGTACTTC
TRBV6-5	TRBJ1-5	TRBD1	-	CASSPDRDHQPQHF	TGTGCCAGCAGTCCCGACAGGGACCATCAGCCCCAGCATTTT
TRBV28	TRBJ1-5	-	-	CASIAQLSNQPQHF	TGTGCCAGCATTGCTCAACTAAGCAATCAGCCCCAGCATTTT
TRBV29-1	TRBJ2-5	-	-	CSVEDQKGQYF	TGCAGCGTTGAAGACCAGAAGGGGCAGTACTTC
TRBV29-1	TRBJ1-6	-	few	CSVKTATNSPLHF	TGCAGCGTAAAGACAGCGACGAATTCACCCCTCCACTTT
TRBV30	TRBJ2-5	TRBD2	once	CAWSEGLACAGGRETQYF	TGTGCCTGGAGTGAGGGACTAGCGTGTGCCGGGGGGAGGGAGACCCAGTACTTC
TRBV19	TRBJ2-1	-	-	CASGPTHSSYNEQFF	TGTGCCAGTGGGCCCACGCACAGCTCCTACAATGAGCAGTTCTTC
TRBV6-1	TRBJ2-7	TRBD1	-	CASSEVVVDRGESWSYEQYF	TGTGCCAGCAGTGAAGTAGTAGTGGACAGGGGGGAAAGTTGGTCCTACGAGCAGTACTTC
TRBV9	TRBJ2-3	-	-	CASSVAHGTFTDTQYF	TGTGCCAGCAGCGTAGCCCATGGGACTTTCACAGATACGCAGTATTTT
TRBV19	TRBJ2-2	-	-	CASSFGAAGELFF	TGTGCCAGTAGTTTTGGGGCTGCCGGGGAGCTGTTTTTT
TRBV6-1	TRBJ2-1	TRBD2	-	CASSEASGNYNEQFF	TGTGCCAGCAGTGAAGCTAGCGGGAATTACAATGAGCAGTTCTTC
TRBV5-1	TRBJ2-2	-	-	CASSFQTGNTGELFF	TGCGCCAGCAGCTTTCAGACAGGGAACACCGGGGAGCTGTTTTTT
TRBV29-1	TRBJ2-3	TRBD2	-	CSVEDGLAGVLDTQYF	TGCAGCGTTGAAGACGGACTAGCGGGGGTGCTAGATACGCAGTATTTT
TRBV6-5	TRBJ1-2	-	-	CASRVYRVGFYGYTF	TGTGCCAGCAGGGTATACAGGGTGGGGTTCTATGGCTACACCTTC
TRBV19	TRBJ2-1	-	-	CASSISGQGGNEQFF	TGTGCCAGTAGTATTAGTGGTCAGGGAGGCAATGAGCAGTTCTTC
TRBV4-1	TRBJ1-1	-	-	CASSPGGGSEAFF	TGCGCCAGCAGCCCGGGGGGCGGAAGTGAAGCTTTCTTT
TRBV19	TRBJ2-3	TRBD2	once	CASINSGRAITDTQYF	TGTGCCAGTATTAATAGCGGGAGGGCCATCACAGATACGCAGTATTTT
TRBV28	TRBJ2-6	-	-	CASSLSQGSSGANVLTF	TGTGCCAGCAGTTTATCACAGGGAAGCTCTGGGGCCAACGTCCTGACTTTC
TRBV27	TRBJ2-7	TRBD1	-	CASSSPGQDPSIHEQYF	TGTGCCAGCAGTTCCCCGGGACAGGACCCGTCGATCCACGAGCAGTACTTC
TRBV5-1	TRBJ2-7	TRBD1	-	CASRVRDRGSHPYEQYF	TGCGCCAGCAGAGTCCGGGACAGGGGAAGCCATCCCTACGAGCAGTACTTC
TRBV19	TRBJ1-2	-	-	CASSRGVNNYGYTF	TGTGCCAGTAGTAGGGGAGTGAATAACTATGGCTACACCTTC
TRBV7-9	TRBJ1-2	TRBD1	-	CASSPVAGTGYGYTF	TGTGCCAGCAGCCCGGTAGCCGGGACAGGGTATGGCTACACCTTC
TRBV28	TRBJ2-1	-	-	CASSPRGRGYNEQFF	TGTGCCAGCAGCCCTAGAGGCCGTGGGTACAATGAGCAGTTCTTC
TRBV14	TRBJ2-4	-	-	CASSQAQDTQPKNIQYF	TGTGCCAGCAGCCAAGCCCAGGACACCCAGCCCAAAAACATTCAGTACTTC
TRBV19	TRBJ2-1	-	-	CASSTRHEQFF	TGTGCCAGTAGTACCAGGCATGAGCAGTTCTTC
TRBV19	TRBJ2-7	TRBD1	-	CASSIGQGYEQYF	TGTGCCAGTAGTATCGGACAGGGCTACGAGCAGTACTTC
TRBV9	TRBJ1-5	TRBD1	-	CASSVGTGGNQPQHF	TGTGCCAGCAGCGTAGGGACAGGGGGCAATCAGCCCCAGCATTTT
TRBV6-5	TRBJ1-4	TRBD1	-	CASSSWDRRGEKLFF	TGTGCCAGCAGCTCATGGGACAGGAGAGGAGAAAAACTGTTTTTT
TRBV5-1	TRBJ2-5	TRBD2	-	CASSLTSGQQETQYF	TGCGCCAGCAGCTTGACTAGCGGGCAGCAAGAGACCCAGTACTTC
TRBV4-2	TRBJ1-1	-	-	CASSQDFRGGGVSEAFF	TGTGCCAGCAGCCAAGATTTCCGAGGCGGGGGGGTGTCTGAAGCTTTCTTT
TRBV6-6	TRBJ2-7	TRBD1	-	CASDVSGTGSSYEQYF	TGTGCCAGTGATGTTTCCGGGACAGGGAGCTCCTACGAGCAGTACTTC
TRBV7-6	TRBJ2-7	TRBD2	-	CASSPGLAGGIYEQYF	TGTGCCAGCAGCCCTGGACTAGCGGGAGGGATATACGAGCAGTACTTC